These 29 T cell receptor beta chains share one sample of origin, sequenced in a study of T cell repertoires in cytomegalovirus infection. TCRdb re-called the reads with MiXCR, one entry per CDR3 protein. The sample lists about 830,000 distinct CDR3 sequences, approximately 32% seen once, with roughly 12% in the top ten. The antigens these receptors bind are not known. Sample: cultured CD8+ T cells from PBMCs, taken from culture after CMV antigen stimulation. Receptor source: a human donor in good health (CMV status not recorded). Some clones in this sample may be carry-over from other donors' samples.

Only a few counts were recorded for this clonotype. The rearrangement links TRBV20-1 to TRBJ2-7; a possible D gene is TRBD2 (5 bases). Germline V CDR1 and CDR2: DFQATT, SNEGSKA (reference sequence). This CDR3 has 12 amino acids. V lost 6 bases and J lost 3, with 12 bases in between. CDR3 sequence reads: CSAPVGDYEQYV. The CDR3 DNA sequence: TGCAGTGCCCCAGTCGGGGACTACGAGCAGTACGTC.

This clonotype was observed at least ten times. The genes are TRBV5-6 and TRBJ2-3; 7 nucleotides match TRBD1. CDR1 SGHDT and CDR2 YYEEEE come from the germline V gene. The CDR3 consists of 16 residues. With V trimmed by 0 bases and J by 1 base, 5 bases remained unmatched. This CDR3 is CASSLEGGEGTDTQYF. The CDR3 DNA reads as TGTGCCAGCAGCTTGGAAGGGGGCGAAGGCACAGATACGCAGTATTTT.

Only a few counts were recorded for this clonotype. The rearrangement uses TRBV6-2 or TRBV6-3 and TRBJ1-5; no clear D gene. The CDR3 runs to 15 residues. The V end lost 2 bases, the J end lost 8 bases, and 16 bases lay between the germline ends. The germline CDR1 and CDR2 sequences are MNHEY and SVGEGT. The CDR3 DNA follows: TGTGCCAGCAGTTACCCTCCTTCTTTGGCCGAGCCCCAGCATTTT. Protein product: CASSYPPSLAEPQHF.

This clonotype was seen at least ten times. CDR3 nucleotides: TGTGCCAGCAGCCAAGTGATTTTCAGGCATAGGAACACTGAAGCTTTCTTT. Translated: CASSQVIFRHRNTEAFF. V gene TRBV4-2 combines with J gene TRBJ1-1; D is ambiguous. V lost 1 base and J 1 base, leaving 16 bases between the germline ends. Germline CDR1 is LGHNA and CDR2 is YNFKEQ. CDR3 length: 17 residues.

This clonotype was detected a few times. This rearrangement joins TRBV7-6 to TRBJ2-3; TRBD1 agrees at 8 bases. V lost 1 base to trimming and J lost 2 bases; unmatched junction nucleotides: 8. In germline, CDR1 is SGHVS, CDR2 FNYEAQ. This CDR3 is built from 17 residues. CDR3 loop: CASSLGVGQGLTDTQYF. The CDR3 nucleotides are TGTGCCAGCAGCTTAGGCGTCGGACAGGGACTCACAGATACGCAGTATTTT.

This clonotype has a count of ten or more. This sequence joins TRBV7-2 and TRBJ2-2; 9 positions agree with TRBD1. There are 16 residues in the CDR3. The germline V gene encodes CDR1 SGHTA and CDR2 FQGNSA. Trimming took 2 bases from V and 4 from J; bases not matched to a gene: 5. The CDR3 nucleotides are TGTGCCAGCAGCTTAACAACAGGGGGCTTCACCGGGGAGCTGTTTTTT. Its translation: CASSLTTGGFTGELFF.

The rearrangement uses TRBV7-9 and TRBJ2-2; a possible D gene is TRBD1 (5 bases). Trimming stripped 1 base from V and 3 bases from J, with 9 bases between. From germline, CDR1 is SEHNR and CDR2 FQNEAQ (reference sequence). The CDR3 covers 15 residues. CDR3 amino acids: CASSLVTQDTGELFF. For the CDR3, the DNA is TGTGCCAGCAGCTTAGTTACACAGGACACCGGGGAGCTGTTTTTT.

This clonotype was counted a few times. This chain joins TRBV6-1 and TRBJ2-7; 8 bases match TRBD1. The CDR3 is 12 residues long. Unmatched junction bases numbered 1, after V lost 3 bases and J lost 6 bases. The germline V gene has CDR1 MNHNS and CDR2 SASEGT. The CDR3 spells CASSETGAEQYV. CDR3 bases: TGTGCCAGCAGTGAGACAGGGGCCGAGCAGTACGTC.

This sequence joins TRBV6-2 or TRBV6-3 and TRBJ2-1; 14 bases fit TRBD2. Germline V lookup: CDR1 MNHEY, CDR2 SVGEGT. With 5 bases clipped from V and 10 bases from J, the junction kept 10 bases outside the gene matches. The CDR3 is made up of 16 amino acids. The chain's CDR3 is CASSPSTSGGGREQFF. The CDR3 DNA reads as TGTGCCAGCAGTCCATCGACTAGCGGGGGGGGAAGGGAGCAGTTCTTC.

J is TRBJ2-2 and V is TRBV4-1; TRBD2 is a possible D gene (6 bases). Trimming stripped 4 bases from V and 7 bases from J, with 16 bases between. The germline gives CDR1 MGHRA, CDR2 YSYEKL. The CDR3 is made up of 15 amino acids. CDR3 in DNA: TGCGCCAGCAGCCTTGGGGCGATCGGGGGCGGGGAGCTGTTTTTT. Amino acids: CASSLGAIGGGELFF.

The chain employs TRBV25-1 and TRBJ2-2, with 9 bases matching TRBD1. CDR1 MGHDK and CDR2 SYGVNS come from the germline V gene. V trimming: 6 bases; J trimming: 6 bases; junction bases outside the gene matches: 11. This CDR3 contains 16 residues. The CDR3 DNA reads TGTGCCAGCAGCCGAACCTGGGACAGGGACCCCGGGGAGCTGTTTTTT. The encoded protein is CASSRTWDRDPGELFF.

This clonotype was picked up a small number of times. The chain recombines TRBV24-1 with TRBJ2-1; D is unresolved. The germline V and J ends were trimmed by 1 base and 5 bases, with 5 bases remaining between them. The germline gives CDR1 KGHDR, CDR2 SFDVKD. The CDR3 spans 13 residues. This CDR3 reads CATSDLENNEQFF. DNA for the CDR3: TGTGCCACCAGTGATTTAGAAAACAATGAGCAGTTCTTC.

The CDR3 bases are TGCAGCGTTGAAGGGAACACTGAAGCTTTCTTT. Amino acids: CSVEGNTEAFF. The chain couples TRBV29-1 to TRBJ1-1; D gene uncertain. This CDR3 is 11 amino acids long. CDR1 SQVTM and CDR2 ANQGSEA come from the germline V gene. The ends were cut back, 1 base at V and 1 base at J, with 1 base in the middle.

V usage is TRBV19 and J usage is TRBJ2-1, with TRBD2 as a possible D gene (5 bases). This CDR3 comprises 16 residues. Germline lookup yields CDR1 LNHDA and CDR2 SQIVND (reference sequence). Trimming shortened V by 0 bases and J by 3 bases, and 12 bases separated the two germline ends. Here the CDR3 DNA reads TGTGCCAGTAGTATAGATAGGAGAGGGCTCTACAATGAGCAGTTCTTC. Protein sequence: CASSIDRRGLYNEQFF.

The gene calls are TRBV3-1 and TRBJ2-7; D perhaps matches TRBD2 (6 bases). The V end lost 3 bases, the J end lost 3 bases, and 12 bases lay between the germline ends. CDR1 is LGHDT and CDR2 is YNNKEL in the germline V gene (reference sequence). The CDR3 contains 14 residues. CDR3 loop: CASSQGVADYEQYF. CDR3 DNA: TGTGCCAGCAGCCAGGGGGTAGCGGACTACGAGCAGTACTTC.

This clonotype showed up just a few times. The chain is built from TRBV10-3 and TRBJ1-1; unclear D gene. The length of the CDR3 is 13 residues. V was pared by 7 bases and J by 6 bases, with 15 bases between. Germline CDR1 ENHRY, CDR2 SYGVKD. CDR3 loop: CAITVRREAEAFF. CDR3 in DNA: TGTGCCATCACGGTCAGGAGGGAAGCTGAAGCTTTCTTT.

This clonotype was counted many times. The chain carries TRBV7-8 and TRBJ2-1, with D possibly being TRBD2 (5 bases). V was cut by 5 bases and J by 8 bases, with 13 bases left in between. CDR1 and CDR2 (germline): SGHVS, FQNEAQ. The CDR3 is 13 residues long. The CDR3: CASSAHAGDEQFF. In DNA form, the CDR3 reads TGTGCCAGCAGCGCCCACGCGGGCGATGAGCAGTTCTTC. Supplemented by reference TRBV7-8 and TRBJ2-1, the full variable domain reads GAGVSQSPRYKVAKRGQDVALRCDPISGHVSLFWYQQALGQGPEFLTYFQNEAQLDKSGLPSDRFFAERPEGSVSTLKIQRTQQEDSAVYLCASSAHAGDEQFFGPGTRLTVL.

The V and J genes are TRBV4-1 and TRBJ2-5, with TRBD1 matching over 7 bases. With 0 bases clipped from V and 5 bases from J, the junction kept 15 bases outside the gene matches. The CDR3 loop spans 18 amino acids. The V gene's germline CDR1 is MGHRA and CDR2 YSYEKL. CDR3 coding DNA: TGCGCCAGCAGCCAAGATGAGGAGAGACTCTCAGGGGGTGAGACCCAGTACTTC. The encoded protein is CASSQDEERLSGGETQYF.

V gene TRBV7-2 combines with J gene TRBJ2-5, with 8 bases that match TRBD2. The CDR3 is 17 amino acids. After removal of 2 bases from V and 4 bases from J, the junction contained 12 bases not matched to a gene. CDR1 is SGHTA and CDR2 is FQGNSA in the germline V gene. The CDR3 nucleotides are TGTGCCAGCAGCTTAAGAGTGGACGGGGGGGCCGGAGAGACCCAGTACTTC. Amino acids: CASSLRVDGGAGETQYF.

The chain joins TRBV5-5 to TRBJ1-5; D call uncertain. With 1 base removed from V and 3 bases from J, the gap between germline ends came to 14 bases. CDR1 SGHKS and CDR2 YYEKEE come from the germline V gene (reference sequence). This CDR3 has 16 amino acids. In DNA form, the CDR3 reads TGTGCCAGCAGCTTGCTAGGAATGGGGTCCAATCAGCCCCAGCATTTT. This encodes CASSLLGMGSNQPQHF.

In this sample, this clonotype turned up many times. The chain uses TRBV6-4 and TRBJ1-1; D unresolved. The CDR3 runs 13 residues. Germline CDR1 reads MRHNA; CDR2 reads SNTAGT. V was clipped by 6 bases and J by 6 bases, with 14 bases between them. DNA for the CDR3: TGTGCCAGCAGGGACCACTTAGACGCTGAAGCTTTCTTT. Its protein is CASRDHLDAEAFF.

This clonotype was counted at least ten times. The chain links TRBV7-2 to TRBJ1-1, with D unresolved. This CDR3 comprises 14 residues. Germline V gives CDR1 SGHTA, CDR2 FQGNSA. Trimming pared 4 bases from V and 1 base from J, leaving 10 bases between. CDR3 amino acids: CASSSGISNTEAFF. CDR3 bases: TGTGCCAGCAGCTCCGGGATTTCGAACACTGAAGCTTTCTTT.

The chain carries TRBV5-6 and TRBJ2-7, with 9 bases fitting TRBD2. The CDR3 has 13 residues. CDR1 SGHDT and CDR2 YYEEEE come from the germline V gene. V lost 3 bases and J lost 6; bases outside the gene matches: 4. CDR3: CASSSGTSSEQYV. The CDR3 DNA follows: TGTGCCAGCAGCTCCGGGACTAGCTCCGAGCAGTACGTC.

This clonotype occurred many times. The CDR3 is CASSYSGRRVDTQYF. CDR3 nucleotide sequence: TGTGCCAGCAGTTACTCCGGGAGACGGGTAGATACGCAGTATTTT. The V call is TRBV6-5, the J call TRBJ2-3; D possibly corresponds to TRBD2 (6 bases). Trimming stripped 0 bases from V and 5 bases from J, with 12 bases between. Per the germline V gene, CDR1 is MNHEY and CDR2 is SVGAGI. The CDR3 spans 15 residues.

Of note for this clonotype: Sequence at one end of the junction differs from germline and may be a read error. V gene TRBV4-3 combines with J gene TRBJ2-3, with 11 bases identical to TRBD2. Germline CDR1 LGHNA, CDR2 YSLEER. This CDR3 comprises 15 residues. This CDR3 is CASSLGTSGTDKQYF. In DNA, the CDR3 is TGCGCCAGCAGCCTCGGGACTAGCGGCACAGATAAGCAGTATTTT.

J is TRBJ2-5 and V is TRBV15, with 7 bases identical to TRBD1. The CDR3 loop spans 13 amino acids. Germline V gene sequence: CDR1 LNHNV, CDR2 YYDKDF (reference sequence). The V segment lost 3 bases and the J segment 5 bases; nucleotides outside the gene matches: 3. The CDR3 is CATSRTGHETQYF. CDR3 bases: TGTGCCACCAGCAGGACAGGGCATGAGACCCAGTACTTC.

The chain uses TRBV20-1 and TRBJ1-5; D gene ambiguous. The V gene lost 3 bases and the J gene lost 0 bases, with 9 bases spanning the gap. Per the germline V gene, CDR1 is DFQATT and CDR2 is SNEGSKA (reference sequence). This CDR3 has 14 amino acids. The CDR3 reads CSARGSNSNQPQHF. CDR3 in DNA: TGCAGTGCTAGGGGGTCGAATAGCAATCAGCCCCAGCATTTT.

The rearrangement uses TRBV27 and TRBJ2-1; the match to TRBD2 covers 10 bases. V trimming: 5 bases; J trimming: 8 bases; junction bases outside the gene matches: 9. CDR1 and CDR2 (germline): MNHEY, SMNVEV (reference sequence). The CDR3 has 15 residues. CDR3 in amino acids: CASSGAGGLGDEQFF. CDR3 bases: TGTGCCAGCAGTGGAGCGGGGGGGTTGGGGGATGAGCAGTTCTTC.

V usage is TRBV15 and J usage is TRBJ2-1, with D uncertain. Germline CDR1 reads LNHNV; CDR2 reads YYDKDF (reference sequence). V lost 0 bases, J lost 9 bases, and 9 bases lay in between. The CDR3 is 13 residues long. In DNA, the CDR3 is TGTGCCACCAGCAGAGATAGGCGGAGTGAGCAGTTCTTC. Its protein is CATSRDRRSEQFF.